This paragraph covers one TCR beta chain sequence. These data come from a study of blood T cell repertoires in COVID-19. Looking at the study overall: From the United States, Italy and Spain came samples of acute and convalescent COVID-19. T cells, B-cell-depleted T cells, or PBMCs provided the cDNA or gDNA that served as material.

In the original processing: Reference gene primer amplification yielded estimated nucleated cell counts. Assay used: immunoSEQ multiplex PCR; TCRdb lists only in-frame clones, some missing. V, J and clone size reflect that table, while D and trimming were determined from the DNA. The sample includes some 120,000 clones, approximately 81% seen only once; the top ten take more than 5%. The source of this sequence is a man in his 60s with acute or convalescent COVID-19. The sample comprised peripheral blood.

The CDR3 loop is CASSLTGRVGEKLFF. The CDR3 DNA is TGTGCCAGCAGCTTAACGGGCAGGGTGGGGGAAAAACTGTTTTTT. This chain connects TRBV7-3 to TRBJ1-4; tentatively, D is TRBD1 (5 bases). Germline loops: CDR1 SGHTA, CDR2 FQGTGA. Trimming removed 0 bases from V and 8 bases from J, with 13 bases in between. This CDR3 is built from 15 residues.